The rows below give T cell receptor beta chains drawn from one sample of a study of vaccination and CD4 T cells after COVID-19. TCRdb redid the calling of the PCR reads with MiXCR, one entry per CDR3 protein. The sample holds roughly 11,000 distinct CDR3 sequences, around 60% seen once. These TCRs are of unknown antigen specificity. What was sequenced was CD4+ T cells from blood, cultured in vitro. These receptors were obtained from a human donor who had recovered from COVID-19. CDR3s include the opening cysteine and the closing phenylalanine or tryptophan. D genes are given only for firm matches. Clone size is not always given. Where it is, it says once, few, many or a class for expanded clones.

J	size	V	D	CDR3	DNA
TRBJ1-1	NA	TRBV18	NA	CASSPRDGVMNTEAFF	TGTGCCAGCTCACCCCGGGACGGAGTAATGAACACTGAAGCTTTCTTT
TRBJ2-3	NA	TRBV2	NA	CASSPEAAGTDTQYF	TGTGCCAGCAGTCCAGAGGCGGCCGGAACAGATACGCAGTATTTT
TRBJ2-7	NA	TRBV6-1	NA	CASRPGPFYEQYF	TGTGCCAGCAGGCCGGGACCGTTCTACGAGCAGTACTTC
TRBJ2-7	NA	TRBV6-1	NA	CASSSRSTQFSSYEQYF	TGTGCCAGCAGTAGCCGGTCGACACAGTTTTCCTCCTACGAGCAGTACTTC
TRBJ2-7	NA	TRBV10-3	TRBD2	CAIRAGDPYEQYF	TGTGCCATCAGAGCGGGGGACCCCTACGAGCAGTACTTC
TRBJ2-7	once	TRBV7-9	TRBD1	CASSPKQGARPEQYF	TGTGCCAGCAGCCCTAAACAGGGGGCGCGGCCCGAGCAGTACTTC
TRBJ1-4	NA	TRBV6-4	TRBD1	CASSDGRQGLKATNEKLFF	TGTGCCAGCAGTGACGGGAGACAGGGCTTGAAGGCAACTAATGAAAAACTGTTTTTT
TRBJ1-1	NA	TRBV20-1	NA	CSAPRGTEAFF	TGCAGTGCGCCAAGGGGAACTGAAGCTTTCTTT
TRBJ1-2	NA	TRBV6-5	NA	CASSLQGSGYGYTF	TGTGCCAGCAGTTTACAGGGCTCGGGCTATGGCTACACCTTC
TRBJ1-1	NA	TRBV7-2	NA	CASSLYGTGNTEAFF	TGTGCCAGCAGCTTATATGGGACGGGAAACACTGAAGCTTTCTTT
TRBJ2-2	few	TRBV6-2/TRBV6-3	NA	CASIEQGIGGELFF	TGTGCCAGCATCGAGCAGGGGATAGGCGGGGAGCTGTTTTTT
TRBJ1-2	NA	TRBV28	TRBD1	CASSLADRDYGYTF	TGTGCCAGCAGTTTAGCCGACAGGGATTATGGCTACACCTTC
TRBJ1-5	NA	TRBV20-1	NA	CSASPWDKGNQPQHF	TGCAGTGCTAGTCCCTGGGACAAGGGCAATCAGCCCCAGCATTTT
TRBJ2-1	NA	TRBV11-3	TRBD2	CASSLEAGGYNEQFF	TGTGCCAGCAGCTTAGAGGCGGGGGGGTACAATGAGCAGTTCTTC
TRBJ1-6	NA	TRBV27	TRBD1	CASRLTPGQYNSPLHF	TGTGCCAGCCGCCTGACGCCGGGACAGTATAATTCACCCCTCCACTTT
TRBJ2-3	NA	TRBV24-1	NA	CATSDRGQLTDTQYF	TGTGCCACCAGTGATCGGGGACAACTCACAGATACGCAGTATTTT
TRBJ2-1	NA	TRBV5-1	NA	CASRSGGSDNEQFF	TGCGCCAGCAGAAGTGGGGGGTCAGACAATGAGCAGTTCTTC
TRBJ1-6	NA	TRBV19	NA	CASSITGQHNSPLHF	TGTGCCAGTAGTATAACCGGACAGCATAATTCACCCCTCCACTTT
TRBJ1-1	NA	TRBV6-1	NA	CASSEASRATEAFF	TGTGCCAGCAGTGAAGCCAGCAGGGCGACTGAAGCTTTCTTT
TRBJ2-3	NA	TRBV15	TRBD2	CATSRLAGFQSSTDTQYF	TGTGCCACCAGTCGCCTAGCGGGTTTCCAATCTAGCACAGATACGCAGTATTTT
TRBJ2-7	medium-sized	TRBV7-2	NA	CASSKKMGEQYF	TGTGCCAGCAGTAAAAAAATGGGAGAGCAGTACTTC
TRBJ2-1	few	TRBV10-3	TRBD2	CAISDQRGPYNEQFF	TGTGCCATCAGTGACCAGCGGGGACCTTACAATGAGCAGTTCTTC
TRBJ2-7	NA	TRBV15	TRBD1	CATSRDVGTGSGYGEQYF	TGTGCCACCAGCAGAGATGTCGGGACAGGGAGCGGATACGGCGAGCAGTACTTC
TRBJ2-2	once	TRBV6-1	NA	CASTQTGGPGTGELFF	TGTGCCAGCACTCAAACGGGGGGCCCGGGCACCGGGGAGCTGTTTTTT
TRBJ1-1	few	TRBV6-1	NA	CASSPDKNTEAFF	TGTGCCAGCAGCCCGGACAAGAACACTGAAGCTTTCTTT
TRBJ1-5	NA	TRBV10-3	NA	CAISQQESNQPQHF	TGTGCCATCAGTCAACAGGAGAGCAATCAGCCCCAGCATTTT
TRBJ1-6	few	TRBV6-1	NA	CASSRGTPANASPLHF	TGTGCCAGCAGCCGCGGCACGCCGGCGAATGCTTCACCCCTCCACTTT
TRBJ2-3	few	TRBV20-1	NA	CSARRGPVTDTQYF	TGCAGTGCTAGGCGAGGACCCGTCACAGATACGCAGTATTTT
TRBJ2-4	medium-sized	TRBV28	TRBD1	CASSFVEGTGRDIQYF	TGTGCCAGCAGTTTTGTCGAGGGGACAGGACGGGACATTCAGTACTTC
TRBJ1-2	few	TRBV28	NA	CASSLGGFGYGYTF	TGTGCCAGCAGTTTAGGAGGGTTTGGCTATGGCTACACCTTC
TRBJ2-1	NA	TRBV20-1	TRBD1	CSAADRGRMRNEQFF	TGCAGTGCCGCGGACAGGGGGCGGATGCGGAATGAGCAGTTCTTC
TRBJ1-3	NA	TRBV18	NA	CASSPSPGTPGNTIYF	TGTGCCAGCTCCCCCAGCCCGGGAACCCCTGGAAACACCATATATTTT
TRBJ1-4	few	TRBV28	NA	CASRGVPNEKLFF	TGTGCCAGCCGGGGGGTGCCTAATGAAAAACTGTTTTTT
TRBJ1-2	NA	TRBV2	NA	CATPREGAPNYGYTF	TGTGCCACCCCTAGGGAAGGGGCGCCTAACTATGGCTACACCTTC
TRBJ1-2	NA	TRBV20-1	NA	CSNRHHNYGYTF	TGCAGTAACCGACACCATAACTATGGCTACACCTTC
TRBJ2-4	once	TRBV27	TRBD2	CASSFNPDSGTKNIQYF	TGTGCCAGCAGTTTCAATCCGGATAGCGGGACCAAAAACATTCAGTACTTC
TRBJ1-5	NA	TRBV2	NA	CASRSGVVQPQHF	TGTGCCAGCCGGAGCGGGGTCGTACAGCCCCAGCATTTT
TRBJ2-5	NA	TRBV20-1	NA	CSAPREETQYF	TGCAGTGCTCCTCGGGAAGAGACCCAGTACTTC
TRBJ2-1	NA	TRBV20-1	TRBD2	CSAPPAGGPLVEQFF	TGCAGTGCTCCCCCCGCGGGGGGGCCTTTGGTGGAGCAGTTCTTC
TRBJ2-1	NA	TRBV6-1	TRBD1	CASSPKGQGYNEQFF	TGTGCCAGCAGTCCTAAGGGACAGGGATACAATGAGCAGTTCTTC
TRBJ1-3	NA	TRBV15	NA	CATSGDRLGSSGNTIYF	TGTGCCACCAGCGGAGATAGATTAGGGAGCTCTGGAAACACCATATATTTT
TRBJ2-7	NA	TRBV20-1	TRBD2	CSARDPLAGSSYEQYF	TGCAGTGCTAGAGATCCACTAGCGGGGAGCTCCTACGAGCAGTACTTC
TRBJ2-7	NA	TRBV19	NA	CASSKVGGYEQYF	TGTGCCAGTAGTAAGGTCGGGGGCTACGAGCAGTACTTC
TRBJ1-1	few	TRBV12-3/TRBV12-4	NA	CASSRQMNTEAFF	TGTGCCAGCAGCAGGCAGATGAACACTGAAGCTTTCTTT
TRBJ1-1	once	TRBV7-3	NA	CASGGGPSTEAFF	TGTGCCAGCGGTGGGGGGCCGAGCACTGAAGCTTTCTTT
TRBJ1-5	few	TRBV6-1	NA	CASNLPDTTLYDFSNQPQHF	TGTGCCAGCAACCTGCCTGACACTACCCTCTACGATTTTAGCAATCAGCCCCAGCATTTT
TRBJ1-5	few	TRBV10-3	NA	CAISEDGVGPQHF	TGTGCCATCAGTGAAGACGGGGTAGGACCCCAGCATTTT
TRBJ2-5	NA	TRBV5-4	TRBD1	CASSSGQGWLTVTQYF	TGTGCCAGCAGCTCTGGACAGGGATGGCTAACGGTGACCCAGTACTTC
TRBJ2-1	NA	TRBV10-3	TRBD2	CAISPGLAGDEQFF	TGTGCCATCAGTCCGGGACTAGCGGGGGATGAGCAGTTCTTC
TRBJ1-4	NA	TRBV11-3	NA	CASSLGGDHEKLFF	TGTGCCAGCAGCTTGGGGGGAGATCATGAAAAACTGTTTTTT
TRBJ2-1	once	TRBV24-1	NA	CATSDSGAGRYNEQFF	TGTGCCACCAGTGATTCGGGGGCAGGAAGATACAATGAGCAGTTCTTC
TRBJ1-1	NA	TRBV7-9	NA	CASSQDTRMEAFF	TGTGCCAGCAGCCAAGATACCAGAATGGAAGCTTTCTTT
TRBJ2-3	NA	TRBV20-1	NA	CSARDPPTQYF	TGCAGTGCTAGAGATCCCCCCACGCAGTATTTT
TRBJ1-4	NA	TRBV29-1	TRBD1	CSVSRTGRGEKLFF	TGCAGCGTGTCCCGGACAGGGAGGGGTGAAAAACTGTTTTTT
TRBJ2-2	NA	TRBV7-9	NA	CASSSLASWNTGELFF	TGTGCCAGCAGCTCCTTGGCTAGTTGGAACACCGGGGAGCTGTTTTTT